What follows are 10 T cell receptor beta chains derived from one specimen sequenced in a study of blood T cell repertoires in COVID-19. Sequenced by immunoSEQ multiplex PCR; TCRdb stores in-frame clones only, minus some. The data hold roughly 190,000 clones, with about 88% observed a single time. The specimen was peripheral blood. Every receptor here comes from an elderly woman in a cohort sampled during active or convalescent COVID-19.

This chain joins TRBV5-1 and TRBJ1-4; D not resolved. The CDR3 sequence is 13 residues long. V lost 2 bases, J lost 10 bases, and 12 bases lay in between. Germline V gives CDR1 SGHRS, CDR2 YFSETQ. The CDR3 DNA reads as TGCGCCAGCAGCTTTAATGATCGGGGAAAACTGTTTTTT. Its translation: CASSFNDRGKLFF.

This sequence joins TRBV11-3 and TRBJ2-1, with TRBD2 matching 15 bases. The CDR3 consists of 16 residues. J was trimmed by 4 bases and V by 5 bases; bases with no gene match: 3. CDR1 and CDR2 (germline): SGHNT, YENEEA. CDR3 bases: TGTGCCAGCAGCCGTGGACTAGCGGGAGGGTACAATGAGCAGTTCTTC. Its protein is CASSRGLAGGYNEQFF.

This chain links TRBV28 with TRBJ2-1; D gene unclear. The germline gives CDR1 MDHEN, CDR2 SYDVKM. V lost 3 bases to trimming and J lost 0 bases, with 9 bases between them. CDR3 size: 15 residues. The CDR3 reads CASSFARSSYNEQFF. Here the CDR3 DNA reads TGTGCCAGCAGTTTCGCGAGGAGCTCCTACAATGAGCAGTTCTTC.

This clone was counted a few times. CDR3 bases: TGTGCCAGCAGTTTTGTAATGAACACTGAAGCTTTCTTT. This translates into CASSFVMNTEAFF. This chain uses TRBV28 with TRBJ1-1; D remains unclear. CDR3 length: 13 amino acids. Trimming shortened V by 3 bases and J by 0 bases, and 5 bases separated the two germline ends. Germline lookup yields CDR1 MDHEN and CDR2 SYDVKM.

This clone was counted once. The rearrangement uses TRBV27 and TRBJ2-1; 12 nucleotides match TRBD2. Germline CDR1 MNHEY, CDR2 SMNVEV (reference sequence). V shed 2 bases and J 6 bases; nucleotides not matched to a gene: 5. CDR3 size: 16 residues. The CDR3: CASSLRLAGGFNEQFF. The CDR3 DNA follows: TGTGCCAGCAGTTTACGTCTAGCGGGAGGGTTCAATGAGCAGTTCTTC.

The V and J genes are TRBV6-2 or TRBV6-3 and TRBJ2-7; 10 bases match TRBD1. CDR1 is MNHEY and CDR2 is SVGEGT in the germline V gene. The CDR3 contains 15 residues. The V segment lost 4 bases and the J segment 5 bases; nucleotides outside the gene matches: 8. CDR3 sequence (DNA): TGTGCCAGCAGTTCCACCGGGACAGGGGCCAACGAGCAGTACTTC. Protein: CASSSTGTGANEQYF.

The J gene is TRBJ2-5, the V gene TRBV2; TRBD1 matches 8 bases. This CDR3 spans 17 amino acids. Germline V gene lookup returns CDR1 SNHLY and CDR2 FYNNEI. V lost 8 bases and J lost 5; bases outside the gene matches: 19. Written as DNA, the CDR3 is TGTGCCAGCTCCACGACCCCCCCGGACAGGGCGAAGGAGACCCAGTACTTC. It codes for CASSTTPPDRAKETQYF. The full variable domain, rest sourced from reference TRBV2 and TRBJ2-5, is EPEVTQTPSHQVTQMGQEVILRCVPISNHLYFYWYRQILGQKVEFLVSFYNNEISEKSEIFDDQFSVERPDGSNFTLKIRSTKLEDSAMYFCASSTTPPDRAKETQYFGPGTRLLVL.

This chain joins TRBV7-8 and TRBJ2-5; 12 positions match TRBD2. Germline loops: CDR1 SGHVS, CDR2 FQNEAQ. V dropped 4 bases and J dropped 3; count of bases not matched to a gene: 9. The CDR3 length is 17 residues. The CDR3 DNA reads as TGTGCCAGCAGCTCCTCCGTAAGACTAGCGGGGGAAGAGACCCAGTACTTC. Protein sequence: CASSSSVRLAGEETQYF.

The rearrangement links TRBV3-1 (or the pseudogene TRBV3-2) to TRBJ1-2; TRBD1 agrees at 9 bases. The junction had 3 bases not matched to a gene; V was cut back by 1 base and J by 6 bases. This CDR3 has 14 residues. Germline V gives CDR1 LGHDT, CDR2 YNNKEL (reference sequence). The CDR3 region is CASSQVTGGDGYTF. The CDR3, as DNA: TGTGCCAGCAGCCAAGTTACAGGGGGCGATGGCTACACCTTC.

The V and J genes are TRBV3-1 (or the pseudogene TRBV3-2) and TRBJ2-6, with unresolved D. CDR3 length: 15 residues. Germline loops: CDR1 LGHDT, CDR2 YNNKEL (reference sequence). With 1 base removed from V and 0 bases from J, the gap between germline ends came to 4 bases. CDR3 coding DNA: TGTGCCAGCAGCCAAGCAGGCTCTGGGGCCAACGTCCTGACTTTC. Protein product: CASSQAGSGANVLTF.